This TCR beta chain appears in the sequencing data of a study of CD8 T cells in Susac syndrome. V gave up 4 bases and J gave up 9 bases, with 10 bases separating them. This CDR3 region has 12 residues. The germline V gene has CDR1 SGHDN and CDR2 FVKESK. Sequencing of TCR beta was undertaken in CD8+ and CD4+ T cells derived from blood. The multiple sclerosis controls were treatment-naive patients affected by stable or active relapsing-remitting disease. Reverse transcription used about 0.5 to 1 ug RNA and random hexamers. The authors amplified TCR beta CDR3 across 54 Vbeta and 13 Jbeta using immunoSEQ multiplex PCR. A single record per CDR3 protein comes from TCRdb applying MiXCR to the immunoSEQ multiplex PCR reads. Of approximately 130,000 distinct CDR3 sequences detected, about 90% appear once; the ten largest clones hold over 0.2%.

The sequenced material came from CD8+ T cells from PBMCs. J is TRBJ2-1 and V is TRBV14, with TRBD1 as a possible D gene (5 bases). The origin of this receptor is a human donor with multiple sclerosis. Written as DNA, the CDR3 is TGTGCCAGCAGCCTTATAGACAGTGAGCAGTTCTTC. It encodes CASSLIDSEQFF.